Below are 14 T cell receptor beta chains sequenced from a single sample in a study of cytomegalovirus exposure and HLA in healthy donors. Vbeta (60) and Jbeta (13) primers were used in the PCR. TCRdb's copy holds only in-frame clones and misses some; the assay was immunoSEQ multiplex PCR. Of roughly 290,000 clones listed, roughly 89% are singletons. The sample consisted of PBMCs. These receptors originate from a woman under 30 in good health and CMV-seronegative.

The chain couples TRBV6-4 to TRBJ1-5; D gene ambiguous. This CDR3 has 13 amino acids. Trimming pared 6 bases from V and 7 bases from J, leaving 13 bases between. Germline values: CDR1 MRHNA, CDR2 SNTAGT. This CDR3 is CASSPEAGQPQHF. The CDR3 region has the DNA TGTGCCAGCAGCCCTGAGGCCGGGCAGCCCCAGCATTTT.

The chain couples TRBV6-5 to TRBJ1-3; 11 positions agree with TRBD1. The junction had 6 bases not matched to a gene; V was cut back by 6 bases and J by 8 bases. There are 14 residues in the CDR3. The germline CDR1 and CDR2 sequences are MNHEY and SVGAGI. In DNA, the CDR3 is TGTGCCAGCAGACGTGGACAGGGGGCCTACACCATATATTTT. Residues: CASRRGQGAYTIYF.

The genes are TRBV2 and TRBJ1-2; D might be TRBD1 (5 bases). The CDR3 covers 15 residues. The germline CDR1 and CDR2 sequences are SNHLY and FYNNEI. Trimming removed 3 bases from V and 5 bases from J, with 16 bases in between. CDR3 sequence (DNA): TGTGCCAGCAGTGAGGGTCAGGGAAAATGGTATGGCTACACCTTC. It encodes CASSEGQGKWYGYTF.

This chain links TRBV5-6 with TRBJ2-3; 7 positions match TRBD2. The J segment lost 0 bases and the V segment lost 2 bases, leaving 12 bases of the junction unmatched. Germline V gene sequence: CDR1 SGHDT, CDR2 YYEEEE. CDR3 length: 18 residues. CDR3: CASSFGLGAQSSTDTQYF. In DNA, the CDR3 is TGTGCCAGCAGCTTCGGACTAGGGGCGCAATCTAGCACAGATACGCAGTATTTT.

J is TRBJ2-1 and V is TRBV5-6; 10 bases align to TRBD2. The CDR3 runs 18 residues. Germline lookup yields CDR1 SGHDT and CDR2 YYEEEE. V shed 4 bases, J shed 10 bases, and the junction held 20 bases outside the gene matches. The CDR3 region is CASSGGGFWSGGAREQFF. CDR3 DNA sequence: TGTGCCAGCAGCGGAGGGGGCTTCTGGAGCGGGGGGGCACGGGAGCAGTTCTTC.

V gene TRBV9 combines with J gene TRBJ1-2; the D gene is possibly TRBD1 (5 bases). The length of the CDR3 is 13 residues. The germline V gene encodes CDR1 SGDLS and CDR2 YYNGEE. V was trimmed by 0 bases and J by 4 bases, leaving 7 bases between them. CDR3 nucleotide sequence: TGTGCCAGCAGCGTAGACCAGGGCTATGGCTACACCTTC. Translated, it gives CASSVDQGYGYTF.

The chain has TRBV10-3 and TRBJ2-5; perhaps TRBD2 as D (6 bases). CDR1 is ENHRY, CDR2 SYGVKD, per germline. The V end lost 3 bases, the J end lost 2 bases, and 19 bases lay between the germline ends. The CDR3 sequence is 17 residues long. In DNA form, the CDR3 reads TGTGCCATCAGTGACCAAGAGGAGGGAAGGGCGCAAGAGACCCAGTACTTC. Protein: CAISDQEEGRAQETQYF.

This clone appeared a single time. The chain joins TRBV29-1 to TRBJ2-5; TRBD2 matches 7 bases. The CDR3 covers 11 residues. The germline gives CDR1 SQVTM, CDR2 ANQGSEA. V was pared by 0 bases and J by 9 bases, with 1 base of the junction left unmatched. CDR3 nucleotide sequence: TGCAGCGTTGAAGATCGGGGGGCCCAGTACTTC. Its translation is CSVEDRGAQYF. The full variable domain, its missing parts supplied by reference TRBV29-1 and TRBJ2-5, is SAVISQKPSRDICQRGTSLTIQCQVDSQVTMMFWYRQQPGQSLTLIATANQGSEATYESGFVIDKFPISRPNLTFSTLTVSNMSPEDSSIYLCSVEDRGAQYFGPGTRLLVL.

Notes on this clone: In the same sample, other DNA sequences code for this CDR3. The chain is built from TRBV5-1 and TRBJ2-3, with TRBD2 matching 15 bases. The ends lost 4 bases at V and 6 bases at J; junction bases unmatched: 6. The CDR3 is 16 amino acids. Germline V gives CDR1 SGHRS, CDR2 YFSETQ. Here the CDR3 DNA reads TGCGCCAGCAGCCCGGGGACTAGCGGGGGGACCGATACGCAGTATTTT. It specifies CASSPGTSGGTDTQYF.

V usage is TRBV2 and J usage is TRBJ1-1, with D possibly TRBD1 on 5 matching bases. The CDR3 has 15 residues. V gave up 7 bases and J gave up 4 bases, with 19 bases separating them. From germline, CDR1 is SNHLY and CDR2 FYNNEI. CDR3 sequence (DNA): TGTGCCAGCAAGGGACTCGGCAGGGCGGGCACTGAAGCTTTCTTT. The encoded protein is CASKGLGRAGTEAFF.

This sequence joins TRBV19 and TRBJ2-4; 9 nucleotides match TRBD2. There are 17 residues in the CDR3. The trim removed 5 bases at V and 3 bases at J, leaving 11 bases unmatched. Germline V gene data show CDR1 as LNHDA and CDR2 as SQIVND (reference sequence). CDR3 nucleotides: TGTGCCAGTAGTTCGTCTAGCGGGGCACTAGGCAAAAACATTCAGTACTTC. Translated: CASSSSSGALGKNIQYF.

The chain recombines TRBV7-9 with TRBJ2-4, with D maybe TRBD2 (6 bases). The CDR3 runs 16 residues. Trimming removed 5 bases at V and 1 base at J, with 15 bases between. CDR1 is SEHNR and CDR2 is FQNEAQ in the germline V gene (reference sequence). CDR3 nucleotide sequence: TGTGCCAGCAGCCCAACGGTGGGGAGGGCCAAAAACATTCAGTACTTC. This encodes CASSPTVGRAKNIQYF.

The V and J genes are TRBV6-5 and TRBJ2-7; 7 bases agree with TRBD1. The CDR3 spans 14 residues. The germline gives CDR1 MNHEY, CDR2 SVGAGI. J was trimmed by 3 bases and V by 2 bases; bases with no gene match: 4. CDR3 in amino acids: CASSYRTGSYEQYF. The CDR3 DNA reads as TGTGCCAGCAGTTACCGGACAGGTAGCTACGAGCAGTACTTC.

The chain joins TRBV4-1 to TRBJ2-7, with 11 bases lining up with TRBD2. V trimming: 3 bases; J trimming: 2 bases; junction bases outside the gene matches: 3. The length of the CDR3 is 15 residues. CDR1 and CDR2 from the germline V gene are MGHRA and YSYEKL. CDR3 residues: CASSHISGGAYEQYF. In DNA, the CDR3 is TGCGCCAGCAGCCACATTAGCGGGGGGGCCTACGAGCAGTACTTC.